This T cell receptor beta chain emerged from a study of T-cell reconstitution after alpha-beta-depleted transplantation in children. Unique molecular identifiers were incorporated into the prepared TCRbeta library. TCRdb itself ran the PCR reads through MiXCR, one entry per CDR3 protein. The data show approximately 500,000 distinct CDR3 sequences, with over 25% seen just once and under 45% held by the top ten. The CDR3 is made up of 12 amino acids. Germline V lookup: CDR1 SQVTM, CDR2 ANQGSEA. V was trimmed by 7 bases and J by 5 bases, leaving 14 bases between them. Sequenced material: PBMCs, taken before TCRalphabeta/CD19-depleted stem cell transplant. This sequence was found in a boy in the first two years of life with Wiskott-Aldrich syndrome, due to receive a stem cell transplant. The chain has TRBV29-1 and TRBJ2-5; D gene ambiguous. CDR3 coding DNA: TGCAGCGGATCTCTGCGCAGGGAGACCCAGTACTTC. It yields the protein CSGSLRRETQYF.